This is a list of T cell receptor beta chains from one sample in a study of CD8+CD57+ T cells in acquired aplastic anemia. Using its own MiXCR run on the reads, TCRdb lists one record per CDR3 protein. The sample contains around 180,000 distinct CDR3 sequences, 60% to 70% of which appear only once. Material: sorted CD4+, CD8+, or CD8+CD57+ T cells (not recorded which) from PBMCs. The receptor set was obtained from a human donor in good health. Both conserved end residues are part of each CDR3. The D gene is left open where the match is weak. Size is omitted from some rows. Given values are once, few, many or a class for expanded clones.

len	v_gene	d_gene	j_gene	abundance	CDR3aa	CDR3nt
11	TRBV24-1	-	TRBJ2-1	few	CATSDLWEQFF	TGTGCCACCAGTGATTTGTGGGAGCAGTTCTTC
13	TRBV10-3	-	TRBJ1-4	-	CAIRGHANEKLLF	TGTGCCATCAGGGGACACGCTAATGAAAAACTGTTATTT
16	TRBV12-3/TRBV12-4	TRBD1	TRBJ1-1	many	CASTPGQWGMNTEAFF	TGTGCCAGCACTCCGGGACAGTGGGGGATGAACACTGAAGCTTTCTTT
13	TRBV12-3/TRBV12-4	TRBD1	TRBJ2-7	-	CASTRQGGYEQYF	TGTGCCAGCACTCGACAGGGGGGGTACGAGCAGTACTTC
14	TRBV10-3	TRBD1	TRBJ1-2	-	CAISQPGQAYGYTF	TGTGCCATCAGCCAGCCGGGACAGGCGTATGGCTACACCTTC
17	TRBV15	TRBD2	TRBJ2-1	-	CATSRDGRTSGYNEQFF	TGTGCCACCAGCAGAGATGGGCGGACTAGCGGCTACAATGAGCAGTTCTTC
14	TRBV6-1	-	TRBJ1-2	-	CASSLPGAGYGYTF	TGTGCCAGCAGTTTACCGGGCGCGGGTTATGGCTACACCTTC
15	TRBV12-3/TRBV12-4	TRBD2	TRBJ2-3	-	CASSRLAGGPGGQYF	TGTGCCAGCAGCCGCTTAGCGGGAGGGCCGGGGGGGCAGTATTTT
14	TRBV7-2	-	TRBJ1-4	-	CASRQVQGGEKLFF	TGTGCCAGCAGGCAGGTCCAAGGGGGTGAAAAACTGTTTTTT
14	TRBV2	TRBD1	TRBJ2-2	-	CASSGQGETGELFF	TGTGCCAGCAGTGGACAGGGGGAGACCGGGGAGCTGTTTTTT
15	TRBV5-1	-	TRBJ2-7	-	CASSLSGFQSGEQYF	TGCGCCAGCAGCTTGTCAGGGTTTCAGAGTGGCGAGCAGTACTTC
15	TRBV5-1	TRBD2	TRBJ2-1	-	CASSLAGPSYNEQFF	TGCGCCAGCAGCCTAGCGGGGCCGTCCTACAATGAGCAGTTCTTC
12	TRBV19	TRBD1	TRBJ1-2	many	CATLQGAHGYTF	TGTGCCACTTTACAGGGGGCGCATGGCTACACCTTC
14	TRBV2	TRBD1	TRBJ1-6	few	CASSSGTGNSPLHF	TGTGCCAGCAGTTCCGGGACAGGGAATTCACCCCTCCACTTT
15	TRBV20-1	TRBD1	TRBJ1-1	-	CSARDWDRGDTEAFF	TGCAGTGCTAGAGACTGGGACAGGGGGGACACTGAAGCTTTCTTT
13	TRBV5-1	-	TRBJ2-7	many	CASSLVGSNEQYF	TGCGCCAGCAGCTTGGTAGGTAGCAACGAGCAGTACTTC
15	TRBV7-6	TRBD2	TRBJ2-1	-	CASSLGSGGTNEQFF	TGTGCCAGCAGCTTAGGTAGCGGGGGGACCAATGAGCAGTTCTTC
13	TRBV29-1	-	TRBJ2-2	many	CSVEDRGTGELFF	TGCAGCGTTGAAGATCGAGGCACCGGGGAGCTGTTTTTT
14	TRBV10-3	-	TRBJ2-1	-	CAISRDTSYNEQFF	TGTGCCATCAGCCGGGACACTTCATACAATGAGCAGTTCTTC